These T cell receptor beta chains were read from a single sample in a study of radiation and T cells in renal cell carcinoma. This table comes from immunoSEQ multiplex PCR, and its TCRdb copy is limited to in-frame clones, with some not included. The sample shows some 130,000 clones, about 81% of them seen only once. Sequencing used blood, obtained from a patient whose treatment included radiotherapy and nephrectomy. These receptors all come from a woman aged 55-69 years with renal cell carcinoma. The CDR3 runs from the conserved cysteine through the conserved F or W. Fields, in order: V gene, D gene, CDR3 length, J gene, clone size, CDR3 DNA, CDR3 protein. D genes are given only for firm matches. Clone size, where shown, is once, few, many, or a class for clones that have expanded.

v_gene: TRBV2
d_gene: .
len: 11
j_gene: TRBJ1-2
abundance: .
CDR3nt: TGTGCCAGCAGCCAGGGTAATGGCTACACCTTC
CDR3aa: CASSQGNGYTF

v_gene: TRBV21-1
d_gene: .
len: 18
j_gene: TRBJ1-4
abundance: .
CDR3nt: TGTGCCAGCAGCACTTTCCGGGACAGGGACCCCCCTTGCGAAAAACTGTTTTTT
CDR3aa: CASSTFRDRDPPCEKLFF

v_gene: TRBV6-1
d_gene: .
len: 12
j_gene: TRBJ1-5
abundance: few
CDR3nt: TGTGCCAGCAGTGATGTCGGGCAGCCCCAGCATTTT
CDR3aa: CASSDVGQPQHF

v_gene: TRBV6-1
d_gene: .
len: 16
j_gene: TRBJ2-7
abundance: .
CDR3nt: TGTGCCAGCAGTGAAGGAGTTCCGGAGTTACTCTACGAGCAGTACTTC
CDR3aa: CASSEGVPELLYEQYF

v_gene: TRBV27
d_gene: TRBD2
len: 14
j_gene: TRBJ2-7
abundance: .
CDR3nt: TGTGCCAGCAGCGGACTAGCGGGGGTCTACGAGCAGTACTTC
CDR3aa: CASSGLAGVYEQYF

v_gene: TRBV5-6
d_gene: .
len: 16
j_gene: TRBJ1-1
abundance: .
CDR3nt: TGTGCCAGCAGCTCCATAAAGGGGGGCATGAACACTGAAGCTTTCTTT
CDR3aa: CASSSIKGGMNTEAFF

v_gene: TRBV7-3
d_gene: .
len: 15
j_gene: TRBJ2-6
abundance: .
CDR3nt: TGTGCCAGCAGCTCCCCCTCCTCTGGGGCCAACGTCCTGACTTTC
CDR3aa: CASSSPSSGANVLTF

v_gene: TRBV7-9
d_gene: .
len: 16
j_gene: TRBJ1-5
abundance: once
CDR3nt: TGTGCCAGCAGCCCAGCCATCGGGGGCCGAGACCAGCCCCAGCATTTT
CDR3aa: CASSPAIGGRDQPQHF

v_gene: TRBV14
d_gene: .
len: 12
j_gene: TRBJ2-3
abundance: .
CDR3nt: TGTGCCAGCAGCCAAACTCCAGATACGCAGTATTTT
CDR3aa: CASSQTPDTQYF

v_gene: TRBV5-1
d_gene: .
len: 15
j_gene: TRBJ1-6
abundance: .
CDR3nt: TGCCCCAGCAGCTTTTCGGGACCCAATAATTCACCCCTCCACTTT
CDR3aa: CPSSFSGPNNSPLHF

v_gene: TRBV6-6
d_gene: .
len: 14
j_gene: TRBJ2-7
abundance: once
CDR3nt: TGTGCCAGCAGTTACTCGGGCAGCCTCTACGAGCAGTACTTC
CDR3aa: CASSYSGSLYEQYF

v_gene: TRBV10-1
d_gene: .
len: 12
j_gene: TRBJ2-3
abundance: .
CDR3nt: TGCGCCAGCAGTAGAAACACAGATACGCAGTATTTT
CDR3aa: CASSRNTDTQYF

v_gene: TRBV6-5
d_gene: .
len: 14
j_gene: TRBJ2-7
abundance: .
CDR3nt: TGTGCCAGCAGCTTACAGAGGTGGTTCGGCGAGCAGTACTTC
CDR3aa: CASSLQRWFGEQYF

v_gene: TRBV14
d_gene: TRBD1
len: 15
j_gene: TRBJ2-1
abundance: few
CDR3nt: TGTGCCAGCAGCCAAGTGACAGGGGGCTCCAATGAGCAGTTCTTC
CDR3aa: CASSQVTGGSNEQFF

v_gene: TRBV9
d_gene: TRBD1
len: 14
j_gene: TRBJ2-3
abundance: .
CDR3nt: TGTGCCAGCAGCGTAGAACAGGGGAGAGATACGCAGTATTTT
CDR3aa: CASSVEQGRDTQYF

v_gene: TRBV10-3
d_gene: .
len: 13
j_gene: TRBJ2-5
abundance: .
CDR3nt: TGTGCCATCAGTGCGTCAGTTCAAGAGACCCAGTACTTC
CDR3aa: CAISASVQETQYF

v_gene: TRBV6-1
d_gene: .
len: 15
j_gene: TRBJ2-3
abundance: .
CDR3nt: TGTGCCAGCAGGGGGGGTGGGGTTGGCACAGATACGCAGTATTTT
CDR3aa: CASRGGGVGTDTQYF

v_gene: TRBV9
d_gene: .
len: 15
j_gene: TRBJ1-1
abundance: .
CDR3nt: TGTGCCAGCAGCGCCGGAGGGGGGATGAACACTGAAGCTTTCTTT
CDR3aa: CASSAGGGMNTEAFF

v_gene: TRBV11-2
d_gene: TRBD2
len: 15
j_gene: TRBJ2-2
abundance: .
CDR3nt: TGTGCCAGCAGCTTTAGCGGGCCGAACACCGGGGAGCTGTTTTTT
CDR3aa: CASSFSGPNTGELFF

v_gene: TRBV5-6
d_gene: .
len: 11
j_gene: TRBJ2-1
abundance: .
CDR3nt: TGTGCCAGCAGCTTAGGCAATGAGCAGTTCTTC
CDR3aa: CASSLGNEQFF

v_gene: TRBV28
d_gene: .
len: 12
j_gene: TRBJ2-7
abundance: .
CDR3nt: TGTGCCAGCAAGGGGAGCTCCTACGAGCAGTACTTC
CDR3aa: CASKGSSYEQYF

v_gene: TRBV21-1
d_gene: .
len: 19
j_gene: TRBJ2-7
abundance: .
CDR3nt: TGTGCCAGCAGCAAGGGATTAGGGGTTAGACTCCGGAGGCCCTACGAGCAGTACTTC
CDR3aa: CASSKGLGVRLRRPYEQYF

v_gene: TRBV5-4
d_gene: .
len: 14
j_gene: TRBJ1-1
abundance: .
CDR3nt: TGTGCCAGCAGCGTCGGACTCATGAACACTGAAGCTTTCTTT
CDR3aa: CASSVGLMNTEAFF

v_gene: TRBV25-1
d_gene: TRBD1
len: 18
j_gene: TRBJ1-1
abundance: .
CDR3nt: TGTGCCAGCAGTGAACTTCCCGGGACAGGGGCCTTGAACACTGAAGCTTTCTTT
CDR3aa: CASSELPGTGALNTEAFF

v_gene: TRBV25-1
d_gene: TRBD2
len: 15
j_gene: TRBJ2-5
abundance: .
CDR3nt: TGTGCCAGCAGTGATCTCATGACTAGCGTGGAGACCCAGTACTTC
CDR3aa: CASSDLMTSVETQYF

v_gene: TRBV7-9
d_gene: .
len: 14
j_gene: TRBJ1-1
abundance: .
CDR3nt: TGTGCCAGCAGCTTATTCCGGGAGAACACTGAAGCTTTCTTT
CDR3aa: CASSLFRENTEAFF

v_gene: TRBV7-2
d_gene: .
len: 12
j_gene: TRBJ2-7
abundance: .
CDR3nt: TGTGCCAGCAGCTCCACTCTCAACGAGCAGTACTTC
CDR3aa: CASSSTLNEQYF

v_gene: TRBV5-6
d_gene: TRBD2
len: 16
j_gene: TRBJ2-2
abundance: .
CDR3nt: TGTGCCAGCACCCGGGGAGGGGCCATGATTTCCAGGGAGCTGTTTTTT
CDR3aa: CASTRGGAMISRELFF

v_gene: TRBV6-6
d_gene: .
len: 14
j_gene: TRBJ1-5
abundance: .
CDR3nt: TGTGCCAGCAGTTACTCAGACAGGAATCAGCCCCAGCATTTT
CDR3aa: CASSYSDRNQPQHF

v_gene: TRBV15
d_gene: .
len: 18
j_gene: TRBJ2-1
abundance: .
CDR3nt: TGTGCCACCAGCAGAGATCTTGCGGGTTACAGCTCCTACAATGAGCAGTTCTTC
CDR3aa: CATSRDLAGYSSYNEQFF

v_gene: TRBV28
d_gene: .
len: 17
j_gene: TRBJ1-2
abundance: few
CDR3nt: TGTGCCAGCAGCAACGCCGTCCCACCCCAAGTTAACTATGGCTACACCTTC
CDR3aa: CASSNAVPPQVNYGYTF

v_gene: TRBV28
d_gene: .
len: 15
j_gene: TRBJ1-4
abundance: .
CDR3nt: TGTGCCAGCAGCACAGGAGGTTCAACTAATGAAAAACTGTTTTTT
CDR3aa: CASSTGGSTNEKLFF

v_gene: TRBV6-1
d_gene: TRBD1
len: 17
j_gene: TRBJ1-1
abundance: .
CDR3nt: TGTGCCATCAGTGGAAACAGGGGGCAGAGGGTGAACACTGAAGCTTTCTTT
CDR3aa: CAISGNRGQRVNTEAFF

v_gene: TRBV11-2
d_gene: .
len: 12
j_gene: TRBJ1-1
abundance: .
CDR3nt: TGTGCCAGCAGCCCCCTGGGGGACTGGGCTTTCTTT
CDR3aa: CASSPLGDWAFF

v_gene: TRBV11-2
d_gene: .
len: 14
j_gene: TRBJ2-5
abundance: .
CDR3nt: TGTGCCAGCAGCTTAGGGACTCACTTAGAGACCCAGTACTTC
CDR3aa: CASSLGTHLETQYF